This TCR beta chain was captured by sequencing in a study of blood T cell repertoires in COVID-19. Overall study context: Material from acute and convalescent COVID-19 was sourced from the United States, Italy and Spain.

Authors' methods: Estimation of nucleated cell counts relied on the amplification of reference gene primers. The assay was immunoSEQ multiplex PCR, and TCRdb's table has in-frame clones only and misses some. Clonal size and the V and J genes are those of that table, whereas D and trimming came from the DNA. The sample has a few hundred thousand clones, around nine tenths seen once. Deletions cut 2 bases from V and 1 base from J, with 8 bases between. CDR1 is LNHNV and CDR2 is YYDKDF in the germline V gene (reference sequence). The CDR3 covers 14 residues. Source material: peripheral blood. The chain recombines TRBV15 with TRBJ1-1; maybe TRBD1 (5 bases). The sequence was collected from a man aged 60 to 69 who had recovered from COVID-19. The CDR3 nucleotides read TGTGCCACCAGCAGACCGACAGCGAACACTGAAGCTTTCTTT. Translating gives CATSRPTANTEAFF.